Listed here are 31 T cell receptor beta chains from one sample, sequenced in a study of blood T cell repertoires in COVID-19. Profiling relied on immunoSEQ multiplex PCR, and the TCRdb table lists in-frame clones only, not all of them. The sample has about 94,000 clones, about 80% seen once. The source material was peripheral blood. Receptors originate from a human donor in a cohort sampled during active COVID-19.

The rearrangement uses TRBV28 and TRBJ2-1; 8 nucleotides match TRBD2. The CDR3 totals 15 residues. The germline gives CDR1 MDHEN, CDR2 SYDVKM. Trimming at V came to 3 bases and at J to 5 bases, leaving 6 bases not matched to a gene. The CDR3 loop reads CASSLYSGAHNEQFF. As DNA, the CDR3 is TGTGCCAGCAGTTTGTATAGCGGGGCTCACAATGAGCAGTTCTTC.

V usage is TRBV15 and J usage is TRBJ1-4, with 10 positions matching TRBD1. The CDR3 has 15 amino acids. Germline loops: CDR1 LNHNV, CDR2 YYDKDF (reference sequence). V lost 2 bases, J lost 8 bases, and 5 bases stayed unmatched. CDR3 amino acids: CATSRPRDRGEKLFF. Here the CDR3 DNA reads TGTGCCACCAGCAGACCTCGGGACAGGGGAGAAAAACTGTTTTTT.

This chain links TRBV30 with TRBJ1-5; 9 bases agree with TRBD1. After removal of 7 bases from V and 4 bases from J, the junction contained 5 bases not matched to a gene. CDR3 length: 13 amino acids. The V gene's germline CDR1 is GTSNPN and CDR2 SVGIG (reference sequence). The CDR3 DNA follows: TGTGCCTCACAGGGGGCTCATAATCAGCCCCAGCATTTT. It codes for CASQGAHNQPQHF.

The rearrangement uses TRBV20-1 and TRBJ1-5; D not certain. CDR1 is DFQATT, CDR2 SNEGSKA, per germline (reference sequence). CDR3 size: 13 residues. V was clipped by 6 bases and J by 3 bases, with 12 bases between them. The CDR3 DNA is TGCAGTGCCAGTCTGGGAGTCAATCAGCCCCAGCATTTT. Translation gives CSASLGVNQPQHF.

This clone has just a few counts. V gene TRBV3-1 (or the pseudogene TRBV3-2) combines with J gene TRBJ2-7; 7 bases match TRBD2. V lost 3 bases, J lost 0 bases, and 5 bases stayed unmatched. Germline V gene sequence: CDR1 LGHDT, CDR2 YNNKEL (reference sequence). CDR3 length: 15 residues. CDR3 sequence: CASSHLAASSYEQYF. The CDR3 region has the DNA TGTGCCAGCAGCCATCTAGCGGCCAGCTCCTACGAGCAGTACTTC.

This chain uses TRBV9 with TRBJ2-3; the match to TRBD1 covers 8 bases. The CDR3 has 16 residues. The germline V gene has CDR1 SGDLS and CDR2 YYNGEE. The V segment lost 0 bases and the J segment 3 bases; nucleotides outside the gene matches: 6. This chain's CDR3 is CASSVGLRQGTDTQYF. In DNA form, the CDR3 reads TGTGCCAGCAGCGTAGGCCTCCGACAGGGGACAGATACGCAGTATTTT. Filled out from reference TRBV9 and TRBJ2-3, the complete variable domain reads DSGVTQTPKHLITATGQRVTLRCSPRSGDLSVYWYQQSLDQGLQFLIQYYNGEERAKGNILERFSAQQFPDLHSELNLSSLELGDSALYFCASSVGLRQGTDTQYFGPGTRLTVL.

The rearrangement joins TRBV7-2 to TRBJ2-7; tentative D call: TRBD2 (6 bases). V was pared by 4 bases and J by 2 bases, with 15 bases between. The CDR3 is made up of 15 amino acids. In germline, CDR1 is SGHTA, CDR2 FQGNSA. Here the CDR3 DNA reads TGTGCCAGCAGCTATGGCGGGACTTTTGCCTACGAGCAGTACTTC. It translates to CASSYGGTFAYEQYF.

The chain combines TRBV6-5 with TRBJ1-2; D is unresolved. This CDR3 spans 13 amino acids. The V gene lost 5 bases and the J gene lost 0 bases, with 7 bases spanning the gap. Per the germline V gene, CDR1 is MNHEY and CDR2 is SVGAGI. DNA of the CDR3: TGTGCCAGCAGTCGAGAGTCTAACTATGGCTACACCTTC. Its protein is CASSRESNYGYTF.

This sequence joins TRBV6-2 or TRBV6-3 and TRBJ1-4; a weak D match, TRBD1 (5 bases). Trimming took 5 bases from V and 6 from J, leaving 7 bases between them. The CDR3 consists of 12 residues. Germline-derived CDR1 and CDR2 are MNHEY and SVGEGT. CDR3 DNA: TGTGCCAGCAGTCCGACAGATGAAAAACTGTTTTTT. This gives the protein CASSPTDEKLFF.

The CDR3 DNA reads TGTGCCTGGAGTGGGACTAGCGGGAGAATGTATGAGCAGTTCTTC. This codes for CAWSGTSGRMYEQFF. The V call is TRBV30, the J call TRBJ2-1; 13 nucleotides agree with TRBD2. The length of the CDR3 is 15 residues. V was clipped by 1 base and J by 8 bases; unmatched bases: 5. From germline, CDR1 is GTSNPN and CDR2 SVGIG (reference sequence).

The chain recombines TRBV3-1 (or the pseudogene TRBV3-2) with TRBJ1-1; D may be TRBD1 (6 bases). V dropped 0 bases and J dropped 5 bases, with 10 bases sitting between them. The V gene's germline CDR1 is LGHDT and CDR2 YNNKEL (reference sequence). This CDR3 region has 14 residues. The CDR3 nucleotides are TGTGCCAGCAGCCAAGATCAGGGGCGAACTGAAGCTTTCTTT. Protein sequence: CASSQDQGRTEAFF.

This clone was found a few times. The chain couples TRBV19 to TRBJ1-1; a possible D gene is TRBD1 (5 bases). Per the germline V gene, CDR1 is LNHDA and CDR2 is SQIVND (reference sequence). The CDR3 runs to 14 residues. The V gene lost 6 bases and the J gene lost 4 bases, with 15 bases spanning the gap. This CDR3 reads CASSPQGGSTEAFF. CDR3 in DNA: TGTGCCAGTAGCCCTCAGGGCGGGAGCACTGAAGCTTTCTTT.

The gene calls are TRBV10-3 and TRBJ2-5; D is possibly TRBD2 (5 bases). The V gene's germline CDR1 is ENHRY and CDR2 SYGVKD. The CDR3 contains 13 residues. The germline V and J ends were trimmed by 4 bases and 5 bases, with 11 bases remaining between them. The CDR3 spells CAISGGPGETQYF. CDR3 nucleotide sequence: TGTGCCATCAGTGGCGGTCCGGGGGAGACCCAGTACTTC.

The rearrangement uses TRBV2 and TRBJ2-6; D perhaps matches TRBD2 (7 bases). The germline V gene encodes CDR1 SNHLY and CDR2 FYNNEI. The CDR3 runs 17 residues. The V and J ends lost 6 bases and 2 bases respectively, with 17 bases between them. CDR3 region: CASRGDGGGPGANVLTF. The CDR3 region has the DNA TGTGCCAGCAGAGGTGATGGGGGGGGCCCTGGGGCCAACGTCCTGACTTTC.

The rearrangement uses TRBV28 and TRBJ2-7; TRBD1 agrees at 7 bases. The CDR3 consists of 15 residues. The germline gives CDR1 MDHEN, CDR2 SYDVKM. V trimming: 3 bases; J trimming: 0 bases; junction bases outside the gene matches: 5. The chain's CDR3 is CASSFIGTVSYEQYF. In DNA, the CDR3 is TGTGCCAGCAGTTTCATCGGGACAGTCTCCTACGAGCAGTACTTC.

J is TRBJ2-7 and V is TRBV6-5, with TRBD1 matching over 8 bases. Per germline, CDR1 MNHEY and CDR2 SVGAGI. With 8 bases clipped from V and 7 bases from J, the junction kept 10 bases outside the gene matches. The CDR3 is 13 residues long. The DNA for the CDR3 is TGTGCCAGCGGGTCAGGGGGCTATCGTGAGCAGTACTTC. Translating it yields CASGSGGYREQYF.

This rearrangement joins TRBV5-4 to TRBJ2-1, with 11 bases fitting TRBD1. CDR3 length equals 15 residues. Trimming at V came to 4 bases and at J to 7 bases, leaving 7 bases not matched to a gene. Germline CDR1 is SGHNT and CDR2 is YYREEE (reference sequence). For the CDR3, the DNA is TGTGCCAGCAGCGGAGGAGGGACAGGGGGAAATGAGCAGTTCTTC. Amino acid sequence: CASSGGGTGGNEQFF.

The chain has TRBV19 and TRBJ1-1; D is perhaps TRBD1 (5 bases). Germline CDR1 LNHDA, CDR2 SQIVND (reference sequence). V dropped 5 bases and J dropped 5 bases, with 15 bases sitting between them. The CDR3 spans 14 residues. The CDR3 reads CASSGNLRATEAFF. Written as DNA, the CDR3 is TGTGCCAGTAGTGGGAATCTCAGGGCGACTGAAGCTTTCTTT. The full variable domain, its missing parts supplied by reference TRBV19 and TRBJ1-1, is DGGITQSPKYLFRKEGQNVTLSCEQNLNHDAMYWYRQDPGQGLRLIYYSQIVNDFQKGDIAEGYSVSREKKESFPLTVTSAQKNPTAFYLCASSGNLRATEAFFGQGTRLTVV.

DNA for the CDR3: TGCGCCAGCAGCTCCGACGGGACAGGAAGGGCCTTAGGGGAGCAGTACTTC. The encoded protein is CASSSDGTGRALGEQYF. V is TRBV5-1 and J is TRBJ2-7, with 8 bases aligning to TRBD1. The CDR3 has 17 residues. Trimming at V came to 3 bases and at J to 7 bases, leaving 18 bases not matched to a gene. Germline lookup yields CDR1 SGHRS and CDR2 YFSETQ.

V is TRBV19 and J is TRBJ1-2; D possibly corresponds to TRBD1 (5 bases). CDR1 is LNHDA and CDR2 is SQIVND in the germline V gene (reference sequence). The CDR3 has 13 residues. V was cut by 0 bases and J by 4 bases, with 6 bases left in between. CDR3 loop: CASSIDRAYGYTF. The CDR3, as DNA: TGTGCCAGTAGTATAGACAGGGCCTATGGCTACACCTTC. Supplemented by reference TRBV19 and TRBJ1-2, the full variable domain reads DGGITQSPKYLFRKEGQNVTLSCEQNLNHDAMYWYRQDPGQGLRLIYYSQIVNDFQKGDIAEGYSVSREKKESFPLTVTSAQKNPTAFYLCASSIDRAYGYTFGSGTRLTVV.

The rearrangement links TRBV7-2 to TRBJ1-6; 7 bases agree with TRBD1. Germline V gene data show CDR1 as SGHTA and CDR2 as FQGNSA. The J segment lost 8 bases and the V segment lost 3 bases, leaving 1 base of the junction unmatched. There are 13 residues in the CDR3. The CDR3, as DNA: TGTGCCAGCAGCTTCCAGGGGGATTCACCCCTCCACTTT. Translating it yields CASSFQGDSPLHF.

The chain links TRBV29-1 to TRBJ2-7; D not resolved. This CDR3 spans 12 amino acids. V gave up 5 bases and J gave up 7 bases, with 15 bases separating them. CDR1 SQVTM and CDR2 ANQGSEA come from the germline V gene. The CDR3 DNA reads TGCAGCGTTTGGAACAGCCCTTCTGAGCAGTACTTC. Protein product: CSVWNSPSEQYF.

This rearrangement joins TRBV5-1 to TRBJ1-6; D ambiguous. The germline V gene encodes CDR1 SGHRS and CDR2 YFSETQ. V was cut by 4 bases and J by 8 bases, with 13 bases left in between. The CDR3 contains 14 residues. The chain's CDR3 is CASSPSGTYSPLHF. The DNA of the CDR3 is TGCGCCAGCAGCCCTAGTGGAACCTATTCACCCCTCCACTTT.

V is TRBV5-6 and J is TRBJ2-5; 8 positions agree with TRBD1. CDR3 length: 16 amino acids. Looked up from germline, CDR1 is SGHDT and CDR2 is YYEEEE. The trim removed 5 bases at V and 7 bases at J, leaving 16 bases unmatched. This chain's CDR3 is CASSSTGTGGGWTQYF. The CDR3 DNA sequence: TGTGCCAGCAGTTCTACTGGGACAGGAGGAGGGTGGACCCAGTACTTC.

In its sample, this clone was seen a few times. The chain uses TRBV28 and TRBJ2-5; possible D gene TRBD2, 6 bases. The V gene lost 5 bases and the J gene lost 2 bases, with 9 bases spanning the gap. The length of the CDR3 is 13 residues. The germline gives CDR1 MDHEN, CDR2 SYDVKM. This CDR3 is CASSRGGQETQYF. The CDR3 coding sequence is TGTGCCAGCAGTAGGGGAGGACAAGAGACCCAGTACTTC.

The chain couples TRBV7-8 to TRBJ2-7; D call uncertain. The germline V gene encodes CDR1 SGHVS and CDR2 FQNEAQ. The CDR3 runs 12 residues. Trimming removed 5 bases from V and 6 bases from J, with 11 bases in between. CDR3 sequence (DNA): TGTGCCAGCAGCCCCTACTCCGGCGAGCAGTACTTC. It codes for CASSPYSGEQYF.

V gene TRBV28 combines with J gene TRBJ1-3, with D unclear. Per the germline V gene, CDR1 is MDHEN and CDR2 is SYDVKM. CDR3 size: 16 residues. Trimming took off 5 bases at V and 0 bases at J, with 14 bases between the two ends. CDR3 protein: CASSPPRVRSGNTIYF. The CDR3 DNA sequence: TGTGCCAGCAGTCCTCCCCGGGTACGCTCTGGAAACACCATATATTTT.

The J gene is TRBJ2-7, the V gene TRBV21-1; TRBD2 is the table's D call and was not checked against the DNA. TRBV21-1 is a known pseudogene. CDR3 length equals 17 residues. CDR3: CARTRPYVNSGFYEQYF. CDR3 in DNA: TGTGCCAGGACCCGCCCCTACGTTAATAGCGGGTTCTACGAGCAGTACTTC.

The gene calls are TRBV19 and TRBJ2-7, with TRBD2 identical over 10 bases. Looked up from germline, CDR1 is LNHDA and CDR2 is SQIVND (reference sequence). The CDR3 length is 15 residues. Trimming took 4 bases from V and 4 from J; bases not matched to a gene: 7. The CDR3 spells CASSSLAGVTYEQYF. CDR3 DNA sequence: TGTGCCAGTAGTAGCCTAGCGGGAGTAACTTACGAGCAGTACTTC.

The chain carries TRBV7-9 and TRBJ1-2, with 8 bases identical to TRBD1. V dropped 6 bases and J dropped 4; count of bases not matched to a gene: 10. CDR1 SEHNR and CDR2 FQNEAQ come from the germline V gene (reference sequence). The CDR3 spans 15 residues. The CDR3 here is CASSLGQGPIYGYTF. DNA for the CDR3: TGTGCCAGCAGTCTAGGACAGGGCCCTATCTATGGCTACACCTTC.

The chain uses TRBV10-3 and TRBJ1-2; D is unresolved. The germline gives CDR1 ENHRY, CDR2 SYGVKD. Trimming took off 2 bases at V and 4 bases at J, with 8 bases between the two ends. This CDR3 spans 13 amino acids. Written as DNA, the CDR3 is TGTGCCATCAGTGAGATGGGCTCCTATGGCTACACCTTC. This codes for CAISEMGSYGYTF.